Below, 27 T cell receptor beta chains from the same sample are listed, as sequenced in a study of shared clonotypes between healthy human individuals. It was CD45RO-negative cells, positively selected for CCR7, that made up naive CD8 cells, with terminally differentiated effector memory CD45RA+ cells excluded. Sequenced by immunoSEQ multiplex PCR; TCRdb stores in-frame clones only, minus some. The sample lists about 680,000 clones; around 92% were seen once. The sequencing sample was made of naive CD8+ T cells sorted from blood. Source of these receptors: a man under 40 in good health.

This clone was found once. The chain uses TRBV4-1 and TRBJ2-7, with TRBD1 matching 7 bases. CDR3 length: 14 residues. V was clipped by 3 bases and J by 3 bases; unmatched bases: 5. Germline V lookup: CDR1 MGHRA, CDR2 YSYEKL. The DNA of the CDR3 is TGCGCCAGCAGCCATCCGGGACAGTACTACGAGCAGTACTTC. Protein sequence: CASSHPGQYYEQYF.

The chain has TRBV5-1 and TRBJ2-5, with a tentative D call TRBD2 (6 bases). With 4 bases removed from V and 5 bases from J, the gap between germline ends came to 18 bases. CDR3 length equals 15 residues. Germline V CDR1 and CDR2: SGHRS, YFSETQ. The CDR3 sequence is CASSLIADPRETQYF. CDR3 bases: TGCGCCAGCAGCCTCATAGCGGACCCACGGGAGACCCAGTACTTC. Full variable domain (outside the CDR3, taken from reference TRBV5-1 and TRBJ2-5): KAGVTQTPRYLIKTRGQQVTLSCSPISGHRSVSWYQQTPGQGLQFLFEYFSETQRNKGNFPGRFSGRQFSNSRSEMNVSTLELGDSALYLCASSLIADPRETQYFGPGTRLLVL.

V gene TRBV7-9 combines with J gene TRBJ2-4; 7 bases fit TRBD2. Trimming at V came to 5 bases and at J to 1 base, leaving 11 bases not matched to a gene. The CDR3 spans 17 residues. Germline V gene sequence: CDR1 SEHNR, CDR2 FQNEAQ (reference sequence). The DNA for the CDR3 is TGTGCCAGCAGCCAGGTGTTTGGGGAGGGGGCCAAAAACATTCAGTACTTC. Translating it yields CASSQVFGEGAKNIQYF.

V gene TRBV7-9 combines with J gene TRBJ2-7; D is unclear. The germline gives CDR1 SEHNR, CDR2 FQNEAQ (reference sequence). The germline V and J ends were trimmed by 5 bases and 1 base, with 18 bases remaining between them. CDR3 size: 16 residues. The CDR3 here is CASSPQKLDPSYEQYF. The CDR3, as DNA: TGTGCCAGCAGCCCACAGAAGCTCGACCCATCCTACGAGCAGTACTTC.

The rearrangement joins TRBV11-2 to TRBJ2-3, with 8 bases identical to TRBD1. The CDR3 is made up of 17 amino acids. V lost 4 bases to trimming and J lost 5 bases; unmatched junction nucleotides: 14. CDR1 and CDR2 from the germline V gene are SGHAT and FQNNGV. In DNA form, the CDR3 reads TGTGCCAGCAGCTCGACCGGACAGGGCAGGGTAATAGATACGCAGTATTTT. It is translated as CASSSTGQGRVIDTQYF.

The rearrangement joins TRBV6-1 to TRBJ2-3; TRBD2 aligns across 10 bases. Germline-derived CDR1 and CDR2 are MNHNS and SASEGT. The CDR3 has 19 residues. Trimming removed 4 bases from V and 1 base from J; junction bases left unmatched: 14. The CDR3 loop reads CASSVFSTSGLSRTDTQYF. For the CDR3, the DNA is TGTGCCAGCAGTGTGTTTTCGACTAGCGGGTTGTCACGCACAGATACGCAGTATTTT.

CDR3 residues: CASRARELGETQYF. The CDR3 DNA is TGTGCCAGCAGGGCCCGGGAGCTGGGAGAGACCCAGTACTTC. V and J are TRBV6-5 and TRBJ2-5, with D tentatively TRBD2 (6 bases). The CDR3 is made up of 14 amino acids. V gave up 6 bases and J gave up 4 bases, with 15 bases separating them. From germline, CDR1 is MNHEY and CDR2 SVGAGI.

The V call is TRBV7-9, the J call TRBJ2-5; 7 bases are a match to TRBD2. V was clipped by 1 base and J by 5 bases; unmatched bases: 7. CDR1 and CDR2 (germline): SEHNR, FQNEAQ (reference sequence). The CDR3 has 15 amino acids. The CDR3 protein is CASSLGGAGVETQYF. CDR3 bases: TGTGCCAGCAGCTTAGGGGGTGCGGGGGTTGAGACCCAGTACTTC.

This rearrangement joins TRBV11-2 to TRBJ2-3; a possible D gene is TRBD2 (6 bases). V lost 5 bases and J lost 4, with 22 bases in between. The CDR3 is 17 amino acids. Germline loops: CDR1 SGHAT, CDR2 FQNNGV. CDR3 in amino acids: CASSVWDFRGDPDTQYF. The CDR3, as DNA: TGTGCCAGCAGCGTTTGGGACTTCAGAGGGGATCCAGATACGCAGTATTTT.

This chain uses TRBV11-2 with TRBJ2-2; D may be TRBD2 (7 bases). The germline V gene encodes CDR1 SGHAT and CDR2 FQNNGV. Trimming cost V 7 bases and J 6 bases, with 21 bases left between them. CDR3 length: 16 residues. The CDR3: CASNPSPGEGAGELFF. The DNA for the CDR3 is TGTGCCAGCAACCCGTCCCCCGGGGAGGGGGCCGGGGAGCTGTTTTTT.

The V call is TRBV2, the J call TRBJ2-7, with TRBD2 matching over 7 bases. The CDR3 covers 13 residues. From germline, CDR1 is SNHLY and CDR2 FYNNEI. The V segment lost 7 bases and the J segment 4 bases; nucleotides outside the gene matches: 7. Here the CDR3 reads CASKGGNGYEQYF. The CDR3 region has the DNA TGTGCCAGCAAGGGAGGGAACGGATACGAGCAGTACTTC.

The chain combines TRBV7-9 with TRBJ1-1; D is perhaps TRBD1 (5 bases). Germline V CDR1 and CDR2: SEHNR, FQNEAQ (reference sequence). The CDR3 runs 14 residues. V was pared by 6 bases and J by 2 bases, with 13 bases between. CDR3 DNA sequence: TGTGCCAGCAGACCGACAGACTCCAACACTGAAGCTTTCTTT. It yields the protein CASRPTDSNTEAFF.

The V call is TRBV6-1, the J call TRBJ1-4; unclear D gene. Germline CDR1 reads MNHNS; CDR2 reads SASEGT. This CDR3 spans 11 amino acids. V was cut by 6 bases and J by 5 bases, with 4 bases left in between. DNA for the CDR3: TGTGCCAGCAGGGAGAATGAAAAACTGTTTTTT. This codes for CASRENEKLFF.

The V gene is TRBV5-8, the J gene TRBJ2-3; D is ambiguous. V lost 4 bases, J lost 1 base, and 19 bases lay in between. This CDR3 contains 17 residues. Germline-derived CDR1 and CDR2 are SGHTS and YDEGEE. The CDR3 nucleotides are TGTGCCAGCAGCCGAATCCCCCTACCTGGGGGCACAGATACGCAGTATTTT. It specifies CASSRIPLPGGTDTQYF.

V usage is TRBV4-1 and J usage is TRBJ2-5; D unresolved. Trimming removed 4 bases at V and 2 bases at J, with 20 bases between. The CDR3 has 17 residues. Germline CDR1 reads MGHRA; CDR2 reads YSYEKL. CDR3 DNA: TGCGCCAGCAGCCCCTTGATGGACCCTATTACACAAGAGACCCAGTACTTC. Translated: CASSPLMDPITQETQYF.

The V call is TRBV19, the J call TRBJ2-7; 12 bases align to TRBD2. Germline V CDR1 and CDR2: LNHDA, SQIVND (reference sequence). The junction had 3 bases not matched to a gene; V was cut back by 3 bases and J by 6 bases. This CDR3 has 14 residues. The CDR3 DNA is TGTGCCAGTAGTATGACTAGCGGGAGCGGCGAGCAGTACTTC. Translation: CASSMTSGSGEQYF.

The rearrangement uses TRBV27 and TRBJ2-7; possible D gene TRBD1, 6 bases. V gave up 5 bases and J gave up 5 bases, with 22 bases separating them. The length of the CDR3 is 16 residues. CDR1 MNHEY and CDR2 SMNVEV come from the germline V gene (reference sequence). The CDR3 region has the DNA TGTGCCAGCAGTCCCACGGGACAAGGGCGATTCGACGAGCAGTACTTC. Its protein is CASSPTGQGRFDEQYF.

V is TRBV4-1 and J is TRBJ2-7; 8 bases map to TRBD1. The V gene's germline CDR1 is MGHRA and CDR2 YSYEKL. This CDR3 comprises 15 residues. After removal of 3 bases from V and 3 bases from J, the junction contained 7 bases not matched to a gene. This chain's CDR3 is CASSQDRAPYYEQYF. The CDR3 region has the DNA TGCGCCAGCAGCCAGGACAGGGCTCCCTACTACGAGCAGTACTTC.

J is TRBJ1-2 and V is TRBV6-6; weak D call: TRBD1 (5 bases). The germline V gene has CDR1 MNHNY and CDR2 SVGAGI (reference sequence). This CDR3 spans 14 amino acids. With 7 bases removed from V and 7 bases from J, the gap between germline ends came to 19 bases. The CDR3 loop is CASTFRAAGSGYTF. As DNA, the CDR3 is TGTGCCAGCACCTTCAGGGCGGCGGGGTCTGGCTACACCTTC.

This clone has only one observation. The V call is TRBV11-2, the J call TRBJ2-5; maybe TRBD1 (7 bases). Germline-derived CDR1 and CDR2 are SGHAT and FQNNGV. V was clipped by 4 bases and J by 10 bases, with 22 bases between them. The CDR3 extends over 15 amino acids. For the CDR3, the DNA is TGTGCCAGCAGCTCAGAGACTAGGGGGCGAGAGGGCCAGTACTTC. Encoded protein: CASSSETRGREGQYF.

The J gene is TRBJ1-4, the V gene TRBV7-9; 8 nucleotides align to TRBD1. CDR3 length: 17 residues. The junction had 8 bases not matched to a gene; V was cut back by 5 bases and J by 0 bases. CDR1 and CDR2 (germline): SEHNR, FQNEAQ (reference sequence). In DNA form, the CDR3 reads TGTGCCAGCAGCCGGCCAGGGGGCCTGGCAACTAATGAAAAACTGTTTTTT. Encoded protein: CASSRPGGLATNEKLFF.

The chain has TRBV6-4 and TRBJ2-1; TRBD2 agrees at 7 bases. J gave up 4 bases and V 5 bases, and 11 bases lay outside the gene matches. The CDR3 runs to 16 residues. Germline assignment: CDR1 MRHNA and CDR2 SNTAGT. As DNA, the CDR3 is TGTGCCAGCAGTCCTCGGGGAAGCGGGACGTACAATGAGCAGTTCTTC. This translates into CASSPRGSGTYNEQFF.

V usage is TRBV6-5 and J usage is TRBJ2-7, with D unresolved. V shed 0 bases and J shed 3 bases, with 15 bases lying between them. The CDR3 spans 16 residues. Germline V gives CDR1 MNHEY, CDR2 SVGAGI. This CDR3 reads CASSYSTKDGDYEQYF. CDR3 DNA: TGTGCCAGCAGTTACTCAACTAAGGACGGCGACTACGAGCAGTACTTC.

The chain employs TRBV6-6 and TRBJ2-5; 11 bases line up with TRBD1. The CDR3 length is 16 residues. V was clipped by 2 bases and J by 2 bases; unmatched bases: 4. CDR1 is MNHNY and CDR2 is SVGAGI in the germline V gene (reference sequence). The DNA for the CDR3 is TGTGCCAGCAGTTACGGGACAGGGGGTAAACAAGAGACCCAGTACTTC. Translation gives CASSYGTGGKQETQYF.

This chain links TRBV28 with TRBJ2-7, with a tentative D call TRBD1 (6 bases). The CDR3 is 16 residues long. Germline V gene sequence: CDR1 MDHEN, CDR2 SYDVKM. The V gene lost 3 bases and the J gene lost 2 bases, with 17 bases spanning the gap. The CDR3 coding sequence is TGTGCCAGCAGTTTCTTGTGGGACAAGCCTACCTACGAGCAGTACTTC. Its protein is CASSFLWDKPTYEQYF.

The genes are TRBV5-3 and TRBJ1-5; no clear D gene. TRBV5-3 is an ORF for which the function is uncertain. V lost 3 bases, J lost 4 bases, and 8 bases lay in between. The CDR3 consists of 13 residues. CDR3 in amino acids: CARSWNGNQPQHF. DNA for the CDR3: TGTGCCAGAAGCTGGAATGGAAATCAGCCCCAGCATTTT.

The chain links TRBV11-3 to TRBJ2-7; D perhaps matches TRBD1 (6 bases). The CDR3 length is 14 residues. Germline CDR1 is SGHNT and CDR2 is YENEEA. Between the trimmed V and J ends, which lost 4 bases and 2 bases, there was a span of 12 bases. CDR3 residues: CASSSRDMPYEQYF. The CDR3 bases are TGTGCCAGCAGCTCCCGGGACATGCCCTACGAGCAGTACTTC.